This TCR beta chain was captured by sequencing in a study of identical twins. V lost 10 bases, J lost 7 bases, and 11 bases lay in between. CDR3 size: 11 residues. CDR1 and CDR2 from the germline V gene are MNHEY and SVGAGI. It was template switching that added a universal primer site, and there were unique molecular identifiers on the cDNA. TCRdb used MiXCR to reprocess the 5' RACE reads, holding one entry per CDR3 protein. The data show 690,000 or so distinct CDR3 sequences, about 9.4% seen once. This clonotype has ten or more counts. The data also belong to a second study, concerning yellow fever vaccine responses in identical twins.

Sequenced input: PBMCs. The clonotype was recovered from a woman younger than 35 in good health. This chain joins TRBV6-5 and TRBJ2-1; no clear D gene. The CDR3, as DNA: TGTGCCACCTCAAGGATTAATGAGCAGTTCTTC. This sequence encodes CATSRINEQFF.